These 11 T cell receptor beta chains were all obtained from the same sample, sequenced in a study of blood T cells in healthy people across ages (dated by TCRdb to the mid-2010s). Library preparation used 5' RACE. The sequencing machine was an Illumina HiSeq 2500. A second PCR of roughly 7 to 12 cycles was run with a J-beta primer mix and a sample-barcoded 5' primer. The public reads were run again by TCRdb, first through fastp at Q25 and then through MiXCR, and only productive beta chains were kept. A single entry per CDR3 protein holds the most common genes and DNA from its merged rows. For this sample the table gives roughly 700,000 distinct CDR3 sequences, of which less than 40% were detected only once. The ten largest clones add up to less than 20% of the sample. The specimen sequenced was blood. The receptors were sampled from a woman of 80 years or more in good health. Donor details come from another sample of the same person, matched by shared clones.

This clonotype appeared many times. V and J are TRBV7-2 and TRBJ2-1; D is unclear. Germline V lookup: CDR1 SGHTA, CDR2 FQGNSA. V was cut by 2 bases and J by 9 bases, with 8 bases left in between. This CDR3 spans 12 amino acids. In nucleotides, the CDR3 is TGTGCCAGCAGCTTATACCACCGTGAGCAGTTCTTC. It specifies CASSLYHREQFF.

This clonotype appeared a few times. A much more abundant neighbour one base away suggests this may be a read error. CDR3 in DNA: TGCGCCAGCAGCTTGGCCGGTCAGGGGAGCGATGAGCAGTTCTTC. This translates into CASSLAGQGSDEQFF. The V call is TRBV5-1, the J call TRBJ2-1, with a possible D match to TRBD1 (6 bases). CDR3 length: 15 amino acids. In germline, CDR1 is SGHRS, CDR2 YFSETQ. V dropped 0 bases and J dropped 8 bases, with 15 bases sitting between them.

A note on this clonotype: This may be a read error: a much more frequent sequence differs by one nucleotide. The chain uses TRBV5-1 and TRBJ2-1; TRBD2 is a possible D gene (5 bases). Germline CDR1 SGHRS, CDR2 YFSETQ. CDR3 length equals 12 residues. The V and J ends lost 3 bases and 8 bases respectively, with 9 bases between them. CDR3 nucleotides: TGCGCCAGCAGCTGTCGGGGAGATGAGCAGTTCTTC. Protein sequence: CASSCRGDEQFF.

About this clonotype: At one boundary the junction diverges from the germline segment, which might be a read error. This chain links TRBV12-3 or TRBV12-4 with TRBJ1-4; TRBD1 might be the D (5 bases). CDR3 size: 13 residues. CDR3 sequence: CVSGRTFNEKLFF. CDR3 DNA sequence: TGTGTCAGCGGGCGGACATTTAATGAAAAACTGTTTTTT.

The chain couples TRBV30 to TRBJ2-1; TRBD1 might be the D (5 bases). With 1 base removed from V and 7 bases from J, the gap between germline ends came to 20 bases. CDR1 is GTSNPN, CDR2 SVGIG, per germline (reference sequence). The CDR3 loop spans 16 amino acids. DNA for the CDR3: TGTGCCTGGAGTGGTAGGGGTAATAAGGATGGGAATGAGCAGTTCTTC. Translation gives CAWSGRGNKDGNEQFF.

This clonotype was seen many times. The J gene is TRBJ2-3, the V gene TRBV4-1, with 13 bases lining up with TRBD2. The junction had 10 bases not matched to a gene; V was cut back by 3 bases and J by 13 bases. The V gene's germline CDR1 is MGHRA and CDR2 YSYEKL. This CDR3 has 15 residues. This CDR3 reads CASSHPGTSGVGKYF. For the CDR3, the DNA is TGCGCCAGCAGCCATCCCGGGACTAGCGGGGTGGGAAAGTATTTT.

This chain connects TRBV20-1 to TRBJ1-1; TRBD1 aligns across 7 bases. Germline V gene sequence: CDR1 DFQATT, CDR2 SNEGSKA (reference sequence). Losses at the gene ends were 0 bases for V and 5 bases for J; bases not matched to a gene: 3. The CDR3 sequence is 13 residues long. Here the CDR3 reads CSAREQGSTEAFF. The CDR3 region has the DNA TGCAGTGCTAGAGAACAGGGGAGTACTGAAGCTTTCTTT.

This clonotype was counted between two and nine times. The J gene is TRBJ1-1, the V gene TRBV7-9, with 9 bases that match TRBD1. The V gene end was trimmed by 5 bases and the J gene end by 5 bases; junction bases not matched to a gene: 6. The CDR3 has 14 amino acids. The V gene's germline CDR1 is SEHNR and CDR2 FQNEAQ (reference sequence). This chain's CDR3 is CASSTTGGRTEAFF. DNA for the CDR3: TGTGCCAGCAGCACGACAGGGGGAAGAACTGAAGCTTTCTTT.

This clonotype was recorded at least ten times. The CDR3 DNA is TGTGCCAGCAGCTTAACAGGGCTCACTGAAGCTTTCTTT. It is translated as CASSLTGLTEAFF. The J gene is TRBJ1-1, the V gene TRBV7-2; tentative D call: TRBD1 (6 bases). The V end was cut by 2 bases, the J end by 4 bases, with 8 bases between. The V gene's germline CDR1 is SGHTA and CDR2 FQGNSA. The CDR3 sequence is 13 residues long.

This clonotype has at least ten counts. In nucleotides, the CDR3 is TGTGCCAGCAAGGGACAGAGATATGGCTACACCTTC. This codes for CASKGQRYGYTF. The gene calls are TRBV25-1 and TRBJ1-2; 7 positions agree with TRBD1. Looked up from germline, CDR1 is MGHDK and CDR2 is SYGVNS. CDR3 size: 12 residues. V shed 7 bases and J 5 bases; nucleotides not matched to a gene: 4.

J is TRBJ1-2 and V is TRBV6-5; 9 bases map to TRBD1. This CDR3 contains 14 residues. After removal of 10 bases from V and 6 bases from J, the junction contained 12 bases not matched to a gene. The germline gives CDR1 MNHEY, CDR2 SVGAGI. The CDR3 protein is CATTGTGRFDGYTF. Here the CDR3 DNA reads TGTGCCACCACGGGGACAGGGAGATTCGATGGCTACACCTTC.